This T cell receptor beta chain appears in the sequencing data of a study of cytomegalovirus exposure and HLA in healthy donors. Points from the study as a whole: In a later analysis, parvovirus B19, influenza, CMV and Epstein-Barr virus appeared linked to several top co-occurrence clusters. In a later analysis, V- and J-gene trimming of beta chains associated with a DCLRE1C missense variant, replicated independently. Donor immune exposure was known only as CMV serostatus. Overall, under 200 TCR beta chains were annotated as cytomegalovirus-associated.

CDR1 and CDR2 from the germline V gene are SNHLY and FYNNEI. CDR3 length: 15 residues. J gave up 8 bases and V 7 bases, and 9 bases lay outside the gene matches. Points on this clone: Its target is unknown.

Researchers ran the PCR with 60 Vbeta and 13 Jbeta primers. Here immunoSEQ multiplex PCR was the method, and the copy in TCRdb shows in-frame clones only, minus some. The sample contains 190,000 or so clones, over 80% of which appear only once. The clonotype originates from a man aged 50 to 60 in good health and CMV-seronegative. The chain is built from TRBV2 and TRBJ1-6; TRBD1 agrees at 9 bases. The sequenced sample was PBMCs. CDR3: CASTRVGQGHSPLHF. CDR3 DNA: TGTGCCAGCACCAGGGTGGGACAGGGACATTCACCCCTCCACTTT.